The 14 T cell receptor beta chains below were found in one sample sequenced in a study of T cells in Graves' hyperthyroidism and ophthalmopathy. Amplification targeted TCR beta CDR3 regions from RNA transcripts. First-round RT-PCR targeting the TCR CDR3 was performed with the HTBI primer set. TCRdb processed the multiplex PCR reads anew with MiXCR; each CDR3 protein has one entry. The repertoire holds about 270,000 distinct CDR3 sequences, approximately 21% seen once, with 50% to 75% in the top ten. The sample consisted of blood. Source of these receptors: a man aged 25-45 years with Graves' ophthalmopathy.

There are a few counts of this clonotype. The chain carries TRBV4-1 and TRBJ1-1; unclear D gene. From germline, CDR1 is MGHRA and CDR2 YSYEKL. The CDR3 runs to 12 residues. Trimming stripped 6 bases from V and 2 bases from J, with 7 bases between. Here the CDR3 DNA reads TGCGCCAGCAGGAAAGGAAACACTGAAGCTTTCTTT. It encodes CASRKGNTEAFF.

The table lists this clonotype with many counts. The rearrangement links TRBV28 to TRBJ2-6; perhaps TRBD1 as D (5 bases). Trimming took 10 bases from V and 4 from J, leaving 11 bases between them. CDR1 MDHEN and CDR2 SYDVKM come from the germline V gene. The CDR3 extends over 13 amino acids. This CDR3 reads CATWTLGANVLTF. In DNA, the CDR3 is TGTGCCACATGGACACTGGGGGCCAACGTCCTGACTTTC.

This clonotype has ten or more counts. This chain links TRBV18 with TRBJ2-5; a possible D gene is TRBD2 (5 bases). V was shortened by 4 bases and J by 4 bases, with 10 bases between the two germline ends. Germline lookup yields CDR1 KGHSH and CDR2 LQKENI. There are 13 residues in the CDR3. CDR3 residues: CASSLGAGETQYF. CDR3 coding DNA: TGTGCCAGCTCACTGGGCGCGGGAGAGACCCAGTACTTC.

This clonotype was counted a few times. The chain joins TRBV7-3 to TRBJ2-1, with 8 bases lining up with TRBD1. This CDR3 region has 15 residues. Germline assignment: CDR1 SGHTA and CDR2 FQGTGA. After removal of 3 bases from V and 0 bases from J, the junction contained 1 base not matched to a gene. CDR3 region: CASSFTGGSYNEQFF. The DNA for the CDR3 is TGTGCCAGCAGCTTTACAGGGGGCTCCTACAATGAGCAGTTCTTC.

The chain joins TRBV6-1 to TRBJ2-7; D ambiguous. This CDR3 comprises 13 residues. CDR1 is MNHNS and CDR2 is SASEGT in the germline V gene. Trimming took 2 bases from V and 1 from J, leaving 6 bases between them. The CDR3 loop reads CASSETESYEQYF. In DNA, the CDR3 is TGTGCCAGCAGTGAAACAGAGTCCTACGAGCAGTACTTC.

This clonotype came up a few times. This chain uses TRBV5-1 with TRBJ2-2; no clear D gene. This CDR3 is built from 13 residues. V was trimmed by 1 base and J by 4 bases, leaving 5 bases between them. Per germline, CDR1 SGHRS and CDR2 YFSETQ. For the CDR3, the DNA is TGCGCCAGCAGCTTGTATCTCACCGGGGAGCTGTTTTTT. Encoded protein: CASSLYLTGELFF.

The CDR3 spells CASSLGGTSGYNEQFF. The CDR3 DNA follows: TGTGCCAGCAGCTTAGGCGGGACTAGCGGATACAATGAGCAGTTCTTC. The chain is built from TRBV7-9 and TRBJ2-1; 11 bases are a match to TRBD2. J lost 4 bases, V lost 1 base, and 3 bases had no gene match. This CDR3 spans 16 amino acids. Germline loops: CDR1 SEHNR, CDR2 FQNEAQ (reference sequence).

This clonotype was detected only a few times. The chain employs TRBV27 and TRBJ2-2; D is perhaps TRBD1 or TRBD2 (5 bases each). CDR3 length: 15 amino acids. Germline V CDR1 and CDR2: MNHEY, SMNVEV (reference sequence). V was clipped by 4 bases and J by 1 base, with 10 bases between them. This chain's CDR3 is CASSSWGWNTGELFF. The CDR3 nucleotides read TGTGCCAGCAGTTCTTGGGGGTGGAACACCGGGGAGCTGTTTTTT.

Remarks on this clonotype: In this CDR3 the conserved last residue, phenylalanine or tryptophan, is missing, so a read error is likely. V is TRBV20-1 and J is TRBJ1-1, with 7 bases aligning to TRBD1. The CDR3 is 15 residues long. The germline gives CDR1 DFQATT, CDR2 SNEGSKA (reference sequence). V was pared by 6 bases and J by 2 bases, with 12 bases of the junction left unmatched. As DNA, the CDR3 is TGCAGTGCCACCTCGCTGGAGGGGGCTAACACTGAAGCTTTCCTT. Protein sequence: CSATSLEGANTEAFL.

There are a few counts of this clonotype. The chain uses TRBV30 and TRBJ2-2; TRBD2 might be the D (6 bases). Germline V gene data show CDR1 as GTSNPN and CDR2 as SVGIG (reference sequence). V was cut by 2 bases and J by 0 bases, with 13 bases left in between. CDR3 length: 16 amino acids. CDR3 amino acids: CAWSPPGGTNTGELFF. CDR3 in DNA: TGTGCCTGGAGTCCTCCAGGCGGGACGAACACCGGGGAGCTGTTTTTT.

The chain couples TRBV28 to TRBJ1-5; weak D call: TRBD1 (6 bases). The ends were cut back, 6 bases at V and 1 base at J, with 13 bases in the middle. The V gene's germline CDR1 is MDHEN and CDR2 SYDVKM. This CDR3 is built from 15 residues. CDR3 nucleotides: TGTGCCAGCAGACAGATAGACAGGAGCAATCAGCCCCAGCATTTT. Its protein product is CASRQIDRSNQPQHF.

This clonotype was counted a few times. J is TRBJ2-5 and V is TRBV2, with D possibly matching TRBD2 (6 bases). Trimming removed 6 bases at V and 2 bases at J, with 13 bases between. The CDR3 length is 14 residues. Germline V CDR1 and CDR2: SNHLY, FYNNEI. The CDR3 nucleotides read TGTGCCAGCAGAACGGGACTTTTACAAGAGACCCAGTACTTC. Protein: CASRTGLLQETQYF. The whole variable domain, remainder taken from reference TRBV2 and TRBJ2-5, is EPEVTQTPSHQVTQMGQEVILRCVPISNHLYFYWYRQILGQKVEFLVSFYNNEISEKSEIFDDQFSVERPDGSNFTLKIRSTKLEDSAMYFCASRTGLLQETQYFGPGTRLLVL.

This clonotype was counted a few times. This chain uses TRBV7-9 with TRBJ1-1; no firm D call. The V and J ends lost 8 bases and 0 bases respectively, with 16 bases between them. The CDR3 has 15 residues. Germline-derived CDR1 and CDR2 are SEHNR and FQNEAQ (reference sequence). CDR3 residues: CASVPSRQVNTEAFF. In DNA form, the CDR3 reads TGTGCCAGCGTTCCCTCGAGGCAGGTGAACACTGAAGCTTTCTTT.

A few counts support this clonotype. The chain recombines TRBV10-3 with TRBJ2-5; 7 bases agree with TRBD2. Trimming took 3 bases from V and 0 from J; bases not matched to a gene: 10. Germline V CDR1 and CDR2: ENHRY, SYGVKD. The CDR3 sequence is 17 residues long. CDR3 loop: CAISESRASGDQETQYF. CDR3 nucleotide sequence: TGTGCCATCAGTGAAAGTCGGGCTAGCGGCGACCAAGAGACCCAGTACTTC.